These 4 T cell receptor beta chains were sequenced from one sample in a study of Graves' ophthalmopathy and Graves' hyperthyroidism. RNA transcripts yielded amplified TCR beta CDR3 regions. First-round RT-PCR used HTBI primers; second-round multiplex PCR followed. One entry per CDR3 protein, called by TCRdb with MiXCR from the multiplex PCR reads. The table records 400,000 to 500,000 distinct CDR3 sequences, under 25% of them present only once. The sample taken for sequencing was peripheral blood. The origin of the receptors is a woman under 30 with stable Graves' hyperthyroidism.

This clonotype turned up a few times. An end of the junction differs from the germline gene, which may be a read error. V and J are TRBV20-1 and TRBJ1-5, with unresolved D. This CDR3 has 12 amino acids. Germline V gives CDR1 DFQATT, CDR2 SNEGSKA (reference sequence). The CDR3 reads CSAQLSNQPQHF. The CDR3 nucleotides read TGCAGTGCCCAGCTTAGCAATCAGCCTCAGCATTTT.

This clonotype was seen more than once but under ten times. The chain joins TRBV12-3 or TRBV12-4 to TRBJ2-7; a weak D match, TRBD1 (5 bases). The V end was cut by 5 bases, the J end by 2 bases, with 10 bases between. The CDR3 is 13 amino acids. CDR3 in DNA: TGTGCCAGCAGTAAGACAGTCCCCTACGAGCAGTACTTC. It encodes CASSKTVPYEQYF.

The V call is TRBV12-3 or TRBV12-4, the J call TRBJ2-7; TRBD1 matches 8 bases. The length of the CDR3 is 14 residues. The ends lost 5 bases at V and 6 bases at J; junction bases unmatched: 9. CDR3 loop: CASSRDRTIGEQYF. The CDR3 DNA reads as TGTGCCAGCAGTCGGGACAGGACCATAGGCGAGCAGTACTTC.

This clonotype was detected many times. At one end the junction does not follow the germline gene, possibly because of a read error. V and J are TRBV11-3 and TRBJ2-5; D is uncertain. The CDR3 length is 14 residues. CDR1 and CDR2 from the germline V gene are SGHNT and YENEEA. CDR3 bases: TGTGCCAGCAGCTCGGGCCCTCACCGAGAGACCAAGTACTTC. Its translation: CASSSGPHRETKYF.